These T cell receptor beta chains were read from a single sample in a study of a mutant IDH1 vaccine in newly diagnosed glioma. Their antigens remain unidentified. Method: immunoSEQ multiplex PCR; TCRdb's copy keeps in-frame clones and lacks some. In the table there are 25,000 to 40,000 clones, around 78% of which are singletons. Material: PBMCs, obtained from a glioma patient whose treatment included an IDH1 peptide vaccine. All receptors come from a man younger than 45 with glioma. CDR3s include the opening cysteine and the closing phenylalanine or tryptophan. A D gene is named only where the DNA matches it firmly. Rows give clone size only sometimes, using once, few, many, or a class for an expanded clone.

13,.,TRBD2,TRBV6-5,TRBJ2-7,TGTGCCGGGAGGGCAGGCCCTGACTCCGAGCAGTACTTC,CAGRAGPDSEQYF
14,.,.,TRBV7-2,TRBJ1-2,TGTGCCAGCAGCTTAGAAGTTTGGGCCTATGGCTACACCTTC,CASSLEVWAYGYTF
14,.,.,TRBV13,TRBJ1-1,TGTGCCAGCAGCTTAGAATCCTCCACACTTGAAGCTTTCTTT,CASSLESSTLEAFF
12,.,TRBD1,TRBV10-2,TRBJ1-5,TGCGCCAGCAGTCCCAGGGGGGCGTACCAGCATTTT,CASSPRGAYQHF
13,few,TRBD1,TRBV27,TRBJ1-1,TGTGCCAGCGGGACAGAGAGGAACACTGAAGCTTTCTTT,CASGTERNTEAFF
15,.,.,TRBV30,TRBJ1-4,TGTGCCTGGACCCAAAGGGGGTCCGTTAATGAAAAACTGTTTTTT,CAWTQRGSVNEKLFF
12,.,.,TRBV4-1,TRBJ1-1,TGCGCCAGCAGCCAAGGGGACACTGAAGCTTTCTTT,CASSQGDTEAFF
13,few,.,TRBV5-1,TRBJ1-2,TGCGCCAGCAGCTTGGCAGCTAACTATGGCTACACCTTC,CASSLAANYGYTF
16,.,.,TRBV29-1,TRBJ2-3,TGCAGCGTTGAAGATCGAGCTAGCCGGGGCACAGATACGCAGTATTTT,CSVEDRASRGTDTQYF
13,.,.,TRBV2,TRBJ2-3,TGTGCCAGCACCCTATTGTGGGGAGATACGCAGTATTTT,CASTLLWGDTQYF
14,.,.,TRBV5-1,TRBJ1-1,TGCGCCAGCAGGGTTTCGGGGGGAGACACTGAAGCTTTCTTT,CASRVSGGDTEAFF